The text below deals with one TCR beta chain. What it binds is not known. This sample is drawn from a study of shared clonotypes between healthy human individuals. Overall study: CD4 naive and memory got three plates each, CD8 naive two, CD8 memory one.

Study results and limitations: The naive CD4 repertoires of a handful of donors were compared, and approximately 5.3% of clonotypes were shared. What rarefaction showed was incomplete sorted-subset sequencing despite large depth.

All donors were Caucasian adults living in Nashville, Tennessee. With 4 bases removed from V and 6 bases from J, the gap between germline ends came to 7 bases. The CDR3 runs to 12 residues. CDR1 is SNHLY, CDR2 FYNNEI, per germline. The protocol was immunoSEQ multiplex PCR, while the TCRdb copy is restricted to in-frame clones and leaves out a portion. The table lists about a million clones, approximately 72% of them singletons. The V gene is TRBV2, the J gene TRBJ1-5; D is unresolved. The material sequenced was memory CD4+ T cells sorted from blood. Subset: CD45RA-negative fraction. The TCR comes from a man younger than 35 in good health. CDR3 region: CASSVGAQPQHF. The CDR3 coding sequence is TGTGCCAGCAGTGTGGGAGCTCAGCCCCAGCATTTT.